The 9 T cell receptor beta chains in this list originate from one sample, sequenced in a study of beta chain features in type 1 diabetes. Study-wide points: TCRB CDR3s from Type 1 diabetes patients were moderately but significantly shorter in all four CD4+ subsets.

The antigens for these receptors are not known. The authors reverse transcribed all of the isolated RNA, so sequencing captured expressed TCRB transcripts. TCRdb's table, derived via immunoSEQ multiplex PCR, lists solely in-frame clones and lacks some. The data show hundreds of thousands of clones, about an eighth seen once. The specimen sequenced was naive CD4+ T cells from blood. These receptors were taken from a young man with type 1 diabetes.

This clone appeared a few times. This chain uses TRBV23-1 with TRBJ1-1; D unclear. TRBV23-1 is given ORF status, its function remaining uncertain. V dropped 3 bases and J dropped 2 bases, with 10 bases sitting between them. This CDR3 region has 14 residues. The CDR3 DNA follows: TGCGCCAGCAGTCAGATGGGCACCAACACTGAAGCTTTCTTT. Translation gives CASSQMGTNTEAFF.

This sequence joins TRBV6-5 and TRBJ2-1; weak D call: TRBD2 (5 bases). The CDR3 consists of 16 residues. V was cut by 1 base and J by 1 base, with 11 bases left in between. The V gene's germline CDR1 is MNHEY and CDR2 SVGAGI. CDR3 DNA sequence: TGTGCCAGCAGTTACTTTGCGGGTATATCCTACAATGAGCAGTTCTTC. Protein: CASSYFAGISYNEQFF.

A few counts support this clone. CDR3 amino acids: CASSRPWQVRYEQFF. Here the CDR3 DNA reads TGTGCCAGCAGTCGACCCTGGCAGGTTAGGTACGAGCAGTTCTTC. The chain couples TRBV27 to TRBJ2-1; no definite D call. Germline values: CDR1 MNHEY, CDR2 SMNVEV (reference sequence). The CDR3 sequence is 15 residues long. V shed 5 bases and J shed 10 bases, with 21 bases lying between them.

V gene TRBV9 combines with J gene TRBJ1-1; 7 nucleotides agree with TRBD1. The germline CDR1 and CDR2 sequences are SGDLS and YYNGEE. V was clipped by 2 bases and J by 0 bases; unmatched bases: 4. The CDR3 spans 15 residues. CDR3 sequence: CASSVGTALNTEAFF. CDR3 in DNA: TGTGCCAGCAGCGTTGGGACAGCACTGAACACTGAAGCTTTCTTT.

The chain couples TRBV25-1 to TRBJ1-2; tentative D call: TRBD1 (5 bases). Trimming removed 6 bases at V and 1 base at J, with 6 bases between. From germline, CDR1 is MGHDK and CDR2 SYGVNS. The CDR3 contains 12 residues. CDR3 coding DNA: TGTGCCAGCAGCGACAGTAACTATGGCTACACCTTC. This encodes CASSDSNYGYTF.

The chain couples TRBV25-1 to TRBJ1-2; 7 bases agree with TRBD1. This CDR3 has 15 residues. The J segment lost 4 bases and the V segment lost 4 bases, leaving 9 bases of the junction unmatched. Germline assignment: CDR1 MGHDK and CDR2 SYGVNS. The CDR3: CASSVSNNRGYGYTF. The CDR3 nucleotides are TGTGCCAGCAGTGTATCGAATAACAGGGGCTATGGCTACACCTTC.

The chain couples TRBV5-1 to TRBJ2-3; 7 nucleotides agree with TRBD2. The CDR3 contains 15 residues. From germline, CDR1 is SGHRS and CDR2 YFSETQ. The junction had 3 bases not matched to a gene; V was cut back by 0 bases and J by 2 bases. CDR3 in amino acids: CASSLVGDYTDTQYF. The CDR3 DNA is TGCGCCAGCAGCTTGGTAGGGGACTACACAGATACGCAGTATTTT.

The V gene is TRBV5-4, the J gene TRBJ2-2; 7 bases are a match to TRBD2. The V gene end was trimmed by 0 bases and the J gene end by 0 bases; junction bases not matched to a gene: 5. Germline-derived CDR1 and CDR2 are SGHNT and YYREEE (reference sequence). This CDR3 region has 17 residues. CDR3 nucleotides: TGTGCCAGCAGCTTGGGACTAGCCTTCGCGAACACCGGGGAGCTGTTTTTT. Its translation: CASSLGLAFANTGELFF.

The V call is TRBV5-1, the J call TRBJ2-5, with D uncertain. The CDR3 is made up of 14 amino acids. V was shortened by 4 bases and J by 5 bases, with 15 bases between the two germline ends. Looked up from germline, CDR1 is SGHRS and CDR2 is YFSETQ. The CDR3 is CASSDPGSRETQYF. Written as DNA, the CDR3 is TGCGCCAGCAGCGATCCGGGTTCTAGGGAGACCCAGTACTTC.